The 5 T cell receptor beta chains in this list originate from one sample, sequenced in a study of blood T cell repertoires in COVID-19. Libraries were prepared by immunoSEQ multiplex PCR; TCRdb keeps only in-frame clonotypes and omits some of them. The sample records about 150,000 clones, approximately 80% being singletons. Material: peripheral blood. Source of these receptors: a woman of 80 years or more with acute or convalescent COVID-19.

This chain uses TRBV7-3 with TRBJ2-3; 7 bases agree with TRBD2. CDR1 and CDR2 from the germline V gene are SGHTA and FQGTGA. Germline trimming cut 0 bases from V and 6 bases from J; bases unmatched to any gene: 9. CDR3 length: 16 amino acids. The CDR3 DNA reads TGTGCCAGCAGCTTAACGCTAGCGGCGGATCGGGATACGCAGTATTTT. Encoded protein: CASSLTLAADRDTQYF. Full variable domain (missing parts from reference TRBV7-3 and TRBJ2-3): GAGVSQTPSNKVTEKGKYVELRCDPISGHTALYWYRQSLGQGPEFLIYFQGTGAADDSGLPNDRFFAVRPEGSVSTLKIQRTERGDSAVYLCASSLTLAADRDTQYFGPGTRLTVL.

The chain uses TRBV6-4 and TRBJ1-1, with a weak D call TRBD1 (5 bases). This CDR3 comprises 13 residues. Germline-derived CDR1 and CDR2 are MRHNA and SNTAGT. Trimming pared 4 bases from V and 2 bases from J, leaving 8 bases between. CDR3 residues: CASSVGTNTEAFF. The CDR3, as DNA: TGTGCCAGCAGTGTGGGGACTAACACTGAAGCTTTCTTT.

This chain links TRBV4-3 with TRBJ1-4; D not resolved. Germline CDR1 LGHNA, CDR2 YSLEER. The CDR3 is made up of 15 amino acids. Deletions cut 4 bases from V and 0 bases from J, with 9 bases between. The CDR3 DNA sequence: TGCGCCAGCAGCCCCAAAGCTGCAACTAATGAAAAACTGTTTTTT. This codes for CASSPKAATNEKLFF.

The CDR3 sequence: CASSLGTGDSGNTIYF. In DNA form, the CDR3 reads TGCGCCAGCAGCTTGGGGACAGGGGACTCTGGAAACACCATATATTTT. V and J are TRBV5-1 and TRBJ1-3, with TRBD1 identical over 9 bases. This CDR3 has 16 residues. J lost 0 bases, V lost 0 bases, and 1 base had no gene match. The germline gives CDR1 SGHRS, CDR2 YFSETQ.

This chain joins TRBV7-2 and TRBJ1-5; tentative D call: TRBD1 (6 bases). Trimming removed 5 bases at V and 7 bases at J, with 12 bases between. CDR3 length equals 13 residues. Germline loops: CDR1 SGHTA, CDR2 FQGNSA. This CDR3 reads CASSERGGQPQHF. The CDR3 nucleotides are TGTGCCAGCAGCGAAAGGGGGGGCCAGCCCCAGCATTTT.